This TCR beta chain was captured by sequencing in a study of blood T cell repertoires in COVID-19. Study in general: T cells, B-cell-depleted T cells, or PBMCs provided the cDNA or gDNA that served as material.

Worth noting for this clone: Other DNA sequences in this sample translate to the same CDR3.

The CDR3 runs 15 residues. V shed 2 bases and J 2 bases; nucleotides not matched to a gene: 3. Germline assignment: CDR1 MDHEN and CDR2 SYDVKM. The repertoire was sequenced with immunoSEQ multiplex PCR; TCRdb's copy has only in-frame clones and lacks some. Among about 59,000 clones listed, around three quarters were seen once. The clonotype originates from a man in his sixties with acute or convalescent COVID-19. The chain has TRBV28 and TRBJ1-3, with TRBD1 matching 7 bases. Sample: peripheral blood. CDR3 DNA sequence: TGTGCCAGCAGTTTAGGAGGGGGCACTGGAAACACCATATATTTT. It specifies CASSLGGGTGNTIYF.